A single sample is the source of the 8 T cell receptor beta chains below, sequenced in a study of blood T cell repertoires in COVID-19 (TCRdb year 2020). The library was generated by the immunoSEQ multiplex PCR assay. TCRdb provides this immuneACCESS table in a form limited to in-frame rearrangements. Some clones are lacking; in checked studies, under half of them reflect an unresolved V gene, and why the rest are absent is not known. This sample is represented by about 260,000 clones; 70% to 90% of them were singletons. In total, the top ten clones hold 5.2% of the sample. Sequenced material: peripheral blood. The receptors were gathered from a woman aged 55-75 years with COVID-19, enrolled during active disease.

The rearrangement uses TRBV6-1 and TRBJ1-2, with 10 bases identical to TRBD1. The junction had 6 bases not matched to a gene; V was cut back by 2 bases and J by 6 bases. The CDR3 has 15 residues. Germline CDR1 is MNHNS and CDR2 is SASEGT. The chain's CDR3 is CASSESPTGGDGYTF. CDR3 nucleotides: TGTGCCAGCAGTGAAAGCCCGACAGGGGGCGATGGCTACACCTTC.

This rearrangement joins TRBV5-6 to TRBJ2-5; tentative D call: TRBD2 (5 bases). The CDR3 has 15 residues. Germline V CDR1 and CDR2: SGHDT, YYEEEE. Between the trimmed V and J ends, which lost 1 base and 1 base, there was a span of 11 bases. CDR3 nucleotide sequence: TGTGCCAGCAGCTTGTTGCTTAGCGCCCAAGAGACCCAGTACTTC. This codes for CASSLLLSAQETQYF.

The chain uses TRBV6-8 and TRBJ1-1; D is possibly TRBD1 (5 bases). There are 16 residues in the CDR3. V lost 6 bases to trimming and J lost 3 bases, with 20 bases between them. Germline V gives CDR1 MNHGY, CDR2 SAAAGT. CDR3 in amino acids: CASSRDSRPLDTEAFF. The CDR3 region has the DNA TGTGCCAGCAGCCGAGACAGTCGCCCCCTTGACACTGAAGCTTTCTTT.

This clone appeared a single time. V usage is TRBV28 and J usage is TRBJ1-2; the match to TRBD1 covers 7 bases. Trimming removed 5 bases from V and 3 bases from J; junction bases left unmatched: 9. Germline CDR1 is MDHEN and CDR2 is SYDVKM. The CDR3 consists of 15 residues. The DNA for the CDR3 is TGTGCCAGCAGTGAGGGCAGGGGGGAAGACTATGGCTACACCTTC. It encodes CASSEGRGEDYGYTF.

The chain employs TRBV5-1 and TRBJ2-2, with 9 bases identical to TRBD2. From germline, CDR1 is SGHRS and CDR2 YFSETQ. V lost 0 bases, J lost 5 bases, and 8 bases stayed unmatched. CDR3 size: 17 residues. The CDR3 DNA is TGCGCCAGCAGCTTGGGCGGTAGCGGGAGCCATACCGGGGAGCTGTTTTTT. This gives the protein CASSLGGSGSHTGELFF.

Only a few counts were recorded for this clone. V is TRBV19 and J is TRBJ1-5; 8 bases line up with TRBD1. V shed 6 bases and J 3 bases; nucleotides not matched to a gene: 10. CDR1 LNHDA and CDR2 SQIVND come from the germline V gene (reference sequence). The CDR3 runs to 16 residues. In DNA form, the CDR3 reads TGTGCCAGTAGATCCCCCGAGACAGGGGCCAATCAGCCCCAGCATTTT. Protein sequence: CASRSPETGANQPQHF. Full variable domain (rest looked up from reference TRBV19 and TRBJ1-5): DGGITQSPKYLFRKEGQNVTLSCEQNLNHDAMYWYRQDPGQGLRLIYYSQIVNDFQKGDIAEGYSVSREKKESFPLTVTSAQKNPTAFYLCASRSPETGANQPQHFGDGTRLSIL.

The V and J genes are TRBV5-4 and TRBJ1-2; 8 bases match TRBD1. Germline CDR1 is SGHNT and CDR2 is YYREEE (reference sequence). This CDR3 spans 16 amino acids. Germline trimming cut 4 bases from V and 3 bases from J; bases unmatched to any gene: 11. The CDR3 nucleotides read TGTGCCAGCAGCCTGAGGGGCAGGGGGCTTCACTATGGCTACACCTTC. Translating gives CASSLRGRGLHYGYTF.

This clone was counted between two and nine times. CDR3 DNA: TGCGCCAGCAGGAACAGGGTGGGCACTGAAGCTTTCTTT. Translated, it gives CASRNRVGTEAFF. The chain combines TRBV4-1 with TRBJ1-1; D possibly corresponds to TRBD1 (6 bases). V was trimmed by 6 bases and J by 4 bases, leaving 12 bases between them. This CDR3 comprises 13 residues. The germline gives CDR1 MGHRA, CDR2 YSYEKL.